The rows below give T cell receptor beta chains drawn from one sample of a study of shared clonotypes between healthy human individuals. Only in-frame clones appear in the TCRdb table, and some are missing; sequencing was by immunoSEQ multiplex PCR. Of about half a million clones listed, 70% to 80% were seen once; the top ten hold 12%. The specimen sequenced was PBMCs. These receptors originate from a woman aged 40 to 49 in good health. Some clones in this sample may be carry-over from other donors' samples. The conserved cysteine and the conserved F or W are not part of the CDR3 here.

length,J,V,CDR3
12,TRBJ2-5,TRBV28,ASRKEGGWETQY
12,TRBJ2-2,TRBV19,ASSSGTGIGELF
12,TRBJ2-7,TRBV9,ASSVGGVSYEQY
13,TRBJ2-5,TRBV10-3,AISVSGGSQETQY
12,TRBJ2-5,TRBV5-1,ASSLDRDVETQY
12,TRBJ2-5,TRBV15,ATSREGRPETQY
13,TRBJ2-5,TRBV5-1,ASSLAGTSEETQY
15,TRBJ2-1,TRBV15,ATSRDLVGQGFDEQF
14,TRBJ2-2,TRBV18,ASSLTDRRNTGELF
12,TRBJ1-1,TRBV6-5,ASRAAGAQTEAF
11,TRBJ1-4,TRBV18,ASSPGTNEKLF
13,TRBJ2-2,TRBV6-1,ASSERREGLGELF
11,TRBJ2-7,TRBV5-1,ASSLGSSFEQY
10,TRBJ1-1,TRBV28,ASKPVNTEAF
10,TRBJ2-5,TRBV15,ATSPPFETQY
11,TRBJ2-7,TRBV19,ASSLQVSYEQY
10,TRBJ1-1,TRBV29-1,SVVSGGREAF
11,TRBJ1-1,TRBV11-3,ASSSEGDTEAF
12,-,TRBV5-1,ASSSRTGDYEQY
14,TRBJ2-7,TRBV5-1,ASSRTGTSGSDEQY
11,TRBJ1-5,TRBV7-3,ASSQQHNQPQH
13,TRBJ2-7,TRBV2,ASSPLASGAGEQY
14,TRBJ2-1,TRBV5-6,ASSWLSGSSYNEQF
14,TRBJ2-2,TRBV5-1,ASSRSRGLNTGELF
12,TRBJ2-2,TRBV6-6,ASSTQTIPGELF
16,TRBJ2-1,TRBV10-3,AISELHLDRVWMDEQF
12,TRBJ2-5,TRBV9,ASSVGGRLETQY
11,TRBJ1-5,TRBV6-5,ASRNGVAQPQH
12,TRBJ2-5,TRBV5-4,ASRPDRGQETQY
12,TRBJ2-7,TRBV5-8,ASSRSVGSYEQY
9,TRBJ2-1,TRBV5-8,ASSLGPGKF
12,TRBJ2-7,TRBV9,ASSVTGVTYEQY
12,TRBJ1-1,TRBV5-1,ASSLSQMNTEAF
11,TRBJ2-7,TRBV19,ASGQGNSYEQY
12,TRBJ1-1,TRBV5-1,ASSLVPANTEAF
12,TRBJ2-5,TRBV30,AWRSSGGGQTQY
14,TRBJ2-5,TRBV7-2,ASSLNGRGLGETQY
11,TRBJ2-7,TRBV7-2,ASSLYHSYEQY
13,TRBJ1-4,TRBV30,AWSVDWGNDEKLF
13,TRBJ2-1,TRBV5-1,ASSLDRNSYNEQF
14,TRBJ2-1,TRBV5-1,ASSLSGQPSYNEQF
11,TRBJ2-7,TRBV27,ASSFKTRLEQY
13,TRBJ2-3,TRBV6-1,ASRGQGASTDTQY
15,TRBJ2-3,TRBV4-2,ASSLKLGTSGTDTQY
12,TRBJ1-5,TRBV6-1,ASSGQYSNQPQH
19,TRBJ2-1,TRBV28,ASKTRDRMLSREGRDNEQF
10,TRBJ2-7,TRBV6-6,ASSYSDYEQY
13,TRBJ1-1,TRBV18,ASSPNRGFAGEAF
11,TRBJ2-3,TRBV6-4,ASSEDDTDTQY
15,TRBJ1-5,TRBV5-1,ASSLSPLGTGSQPQH
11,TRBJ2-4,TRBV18,ASSRDRGNIQY
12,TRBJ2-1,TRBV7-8,ASSLRTGGDEQF
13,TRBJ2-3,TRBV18,ASSRDQGGTDTQY
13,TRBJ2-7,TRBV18,ASSPPLAGGPEQY
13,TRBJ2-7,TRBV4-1,ASSLRLAENYEQY
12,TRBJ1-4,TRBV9,ASSPGGTNEKLF
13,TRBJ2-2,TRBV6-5,ASSLQGANTGELF
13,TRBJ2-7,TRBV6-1,ASSEFGTGSYEQY
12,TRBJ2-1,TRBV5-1,ASSSRESANEQF
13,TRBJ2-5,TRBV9,ASSASGRQGETQY